Listed below are T cell receptor beta chains from one sample, sequenced in a study of lymphopenia after photon versus proton radiotherapy. Profiled with immunoSEQ multiplex PCR; TCRdb holds only in-frame clones, not every one. The table records 35,000 to 45,000 clones, around four fifths of them present only once. The input for sequencing was peripheral blood, taken from a patient treated with proton-based radiotherapy. Every receptor here comes from a woman between 65 and 79 years old with pancreatic cancer. The conserved cysteine and the conserved F or W are not part of the CDR3 here. The D gene is left open where the match is weak. Only part of the rows carry a size: once, few, many, or a class if the clone is expanded.

j_gene: TRBJ2-7
d_gene: TRBD2
v_gene: TRBV6-1
abundance: NA
CDR3aa: ASSHSGSFGHEQY

j_gene: TRBJ2-7
d_gene: TRBD2
v_gene: TRBV5-4
abundance: NA
CDR3aa: ASSLDSGPYEQY

j_gene: TRBJ1-3
d_gene: NA
v_gene: TRBV7-2
abundance: once
CDR3aa: ASSLERNTIY

j_gene: TRBJ2-3
d_gene: TRBD1
v_gene: TRBV28
abundance: few
CDR3aa: ASSHGQGTDTQY

j_gene: TRBJ1-1
d_gene: NA
v_gene: TRBV27
abundance: NA
CDR3aa: ASSSPGTEAF

j_gene: TRBJ2-5
d_gene: TRBD2
v_gene: TRBV11-3
abundance: once
CDR3aa: ASSPRREGPRETQY

j_gene: TRBJ2-2
d_gene: NA
v_gene: TRBV19
abundance: NA
CDR3aa: ASSIESTNTGELF

j_gene: TRBJ1-4
d_gene: NA
v_gene: TRBV12-2
abundance: few
CDR3aa: ASRNSEGEEKLF

j_gene: TRBJ1-2
d_gene: TRBD1
v_gene: TRBV28
abundance: NA
CDR3aa: ASSLETGPYGYT

j_gene: TRBJ1-4
d_gene: NA
v_gene: TRBV18
abundance: NA
CDR3aa: ASSPPSGSATNEKLF

j_gene: TRBJ2-1
d_gene: TRBD2
v_gene: TRBV19
abundance: once
CDR3aa: ASSIVGGGWNEQF

j_gene: TRBJ2-1
d_gene: NA
v_gene: TRBV7-8
abundance: NA
CDR3aa: ASSPLSSGLANEQF

j_gene: TRBJ2-5
d_gene: NA
v_gene: TRBV28
abundance: NA
CDR3aa: ASRLQGGETQY

j_gene: TRBJ1-1
d_gene: TRBD1
v_gene: TRBV6-6
abundance: NA
CDR3aa: ASSSGTAVTEAF

j_gene: TRBJ2-3
d_gene: TRBD2
v_gene: TRBV13
abundance: NA
CDR3aa: ASSLRTSGTDTQY

j_gene: TRBJ2-1
d_gene: NA
v_gene: TRBV7-6
abundance: NA
CDR3aa: ASSSSRASYNEQF

j_gene: TRBJ2-7
d_gene: TRBD1
v_gene: TRBV11-2
abundance: NA
CDR3aa: ASSADRVYEQY

j_gene: TRBJ1-5
d_gene: NA
v_gene: TRBV7-8
abundance: NA
CDR3aa: ASSLAPEPQH

j_gene: TRBJ2-1
d_gene: TRBD2
v_gene: TRBV9
abundance: NA
CDR3aa: ASSVDLAGGGEQF

j_gene: TRBJ1-5
d_gene: NA
v_gene: TRBV6-5
abundance: NA
CDR3aa: ASSYLSANQPQH

j_gene: TRBJ2-3
d_gene: NA
v_gene: TRBV18
abundance: NA
CDR3aa: ASSPRAGASPDTQY

j_gene: TRBJ2-1
d_gene: NA
v_gene: TRBV4-3
abundance: NA
CDR3aa: ASSQEVPGSKYGNEQF

j_gene: TRBJ2-5
d_gene: NA
v_gene: TRBV30
abundance: once
CDR3aa: AWTAGPTQY

j_gene: TRBJ2-5
d_gene: TRBD1
v_gene: TRBV4-2
abundance: NA
CDR3aa: ASSQGTGEETQY